This T cell receptor (beta chain) was profiled in a study of blood T cells in healthy people across ages. General study findings and limits: In long-lived donors, naive CD4+ cell counts and diversity exceeded those of aged donors.

Alongside a J-beta primer mix, a sample-barcoded 5' primer served in a second PCR lasting about 7 to 12 cycles. TCRdb reprocessed the 5' RACE reads with MiXCR, giving one entry per CDR3 protein. The data contain roughly 550,000 distinct CDR3 sequences, approximately 25% of them singletons. Germline CDR1 and CDR2: MNHNY and SVGAGI (reference sequence). V was trimmed by 0 bases and J by 10 bases, leaving 10 bases between them. The CDR3 is 13 amino acids. This clonotype came up a few times. Its target is unknown. These same records also appear under a second study, on T cells of mothers and their children. That paper notes: At around 1.6 ug per 15 ul, all of the extracted RNA went into cDNA synthesis. Primer M1S, used in the second PCR, introduced sample barcodes and 2-4 random nucleotides. Related mother-child pairs shared marginally more repertoire than unrelated pairs, though not significantly.

This sequence joins TRBV6-6 and TRBJ2-1; no clear D. The sample taken for sequencing was blood. This clonotype was obtained from a boy aged 5-17 years in good health. Here the CDR3 DNA reads TGTGCCAGCAGTTACTCAGGCGTCGTCGAGCAGTTCTTC. This sequence encodes CASSYSGVVEQFF.